A selection of T cell receptor beta chains follows, all from one sample in a study of human T cells and chemical hapten exposure. Each CDR3 protein is one row after TCRdb ran MiXCR on the RACE reads. This repertoire shows 250,000 or so distinct CDR3 sequences, just under 8% found once; its top ten account for roughly 1.2%. The starting material was whole blood, obtained in connection with sensitization to the hapten diphenylcyclopropenone (DPC). These receptors were obtained from a man aged 18 to 29 with alopecia areata. Some clones in this sample may be carry-over from other donors' samples. CDR3s include the opening cysteine and the closing phenylalanine or tryptophan. The order of the fields is CDR3 DNA, CDR3 protein, clone size, V gene, CDR3 length, D gene, J gene. The D gene is left open where the match is weak. Clone size, where shown, is once, few, many, or a class for clones that have expanded.

cdr3_nt: TGTGCCAGCTCACCCCCGGACGGACGAAGCACAGATACGCAGTATTTT
cdr3_aa: CASSPPDGRSTDTQYF
clone_size: many
v_call: TRBV18
cdr3_length: 16
d_call: .
j_call: TRBJ2-3

cdr3_nt: TGTGCCAGCAATTTACGGGGGACCTTTGGGTATGGCTACACCTTC
cdr3_aa: CASNLRGTFGYGYTF
clone_size: few
v_call: TRBV27
cdr3_length: 15
d_call: .
j_call: TRBJ1-2

cdr3_nt: TGTGCCAGCAGGGTTGACGGTAACACTGAAGCTTTCTTT
cdr3_aa: CASRVDGNTEAFF
clone_size: .
v_call: TRBV7-8
cdr3_length: 13
d_call: .
j_call: TRBJ1-1

cdr3_nt: TGTGCCAGCAGCTACCTAGCGGTAACCTACAATGAGCAGTTCTTC
cdr3_aa: CASSYLAVTYNEQFF
clone_size: many
v_call: TRBV6-2/TRBV6-3
cdr3_length: 15
d_call: TRBD2
j_call: TRBJ2-1

cdr3_nt: TGCGCCAGCAGCTTGGATGGGGATGAAGCTTTCTTT
cdr3_aa: CASSLDGDEAFF
clone_size: few
v_call: TRBV5-1
cdr3_length: 12
d_call: .
j_call: TRBJ1-1

cdr3_nt: TGCAGTGCTAGAGATGGGGGGTTTCGCTCACCCCTCCACTTT
cdr3_aa: CSARDGGFRSPLHF
clone_size: .
v_call: TRBV20-1
cdr3_length: 14
d_call: .
j_call: TRBJ1-6

cdr3_nt: TGCAGCGCGATCGGGGGGATCGCCTACGAGCAGTACTTC
cdr3_aa: CSAIGGIAYEQYF
clone_size: .
v_call: TRBV29-1
cdr3_length: 13
d_call: TRBD2
j_call: TRBJ2-7

cdr3_nt: TGCGCCAGCAGCCAAGAACCGGGTGGAGACTACAATGAGCAGTTCTTC
cdr3_aa: CASSQEPGGDYNEQFF
clone_size: few
v_call: TRBV4-3
cdr3_length: 16
d_call: .
j_call: TRBJ2-1

cdr3_nt: TGTGCCAGCAGCCTGGACAGCGTTATAGGCGGCTACACCTTC
cdr3_aa: CASSLDSVIGGYTF
clone_size: many
v_call: TRBV28
cdr3_length: 14
d_call: .
j_call: TRBJ1-2

cdr3_nt: TGTGCCAGCAGCTTACTGGGTCGAGCCACCGGGGAGCTGTTTTTT
cdr3_aa: CASSLLGRATGELFF
clone_size: .
v_call: TRBV11-2
cdr3_length: 15
d_call: .
j_call: TRBJ2-2

cdr3_nt: TGCGCCAGCAGCCAAGGAATATTTTCTGGAAACACCATATATTTT
cdr3_aa: CASSQGIFSGNTIYF
clone_size: few
v_call: TRBV4-1
cdr3_length: 15
d_call: .
j_call: TRBJ1-3

cdr3_nt: TGCGCCAGCAGCGGGGGCTTGGGAAGAAGCACTGAAGCTTTCTTT
cdr3_aa: CASSGGLGRSTEAFF
clone_size: .
v_call: TRBV5-1
cdr3_length: 15
d_call: .
j_call: TRBJ1-1

cdr3_nt: TGCAGTGCCACGGCGCAGCTTGACAATGAGCAGTTCTTC
cdr3_aa: CSATAQLDNEQFF
clone_size: .
v_call: TRBV20-1
cdr3_length: 13
d_call: .
j_call: TRBJ2-1

cdr3_nt: TGTGCCAGCAGCTTAGCGTCGAGGGGCACTGAAGCTTTCTTT
cdr3_aa: CASSLASRGTEAFF
clone_size: few
v_call: TRBV7-9
cdr3_length: 14
d_call: .
j_call: TRBJ1-1

cdr3_nt: TGCAGTGCTCTAGGGACAGGGGCCGACACAGATACGCAGTATTTT
cdr3_aa: CSALGTGADTDTQYF
clone_size: .
v_call: TRBV20-1
cdr3_length: 15
d_call: TRBD1
j_call: TRBJ2-3

cdr3_nt: TGCGCCAGCAGCTCGTCCGCTGAAGCTTTCTTT
cdr3_aa: CASSSSAEAFF
clone_size: .
v_call: TRBV5-1
cdr3_length: 11
d_call: .
j_call: TRBJ1-1

cdr3_nt: TGTGCCAGCAGCTTAGCCGCAGGGGTTAATGAAAAACTGTTTTTT
cdr3_aa: CASSLAAGVNEKLFF
clone_size: few
v_call: TRBV7-6
cdr3_length: 15
d_call: .
j_call: TRBJ1-4

cdr3_nt: TGTGCCAGCTCACCCAACAGTAACTATGGCTACACCTTC
cdr3_aa: CASSPNSNYGYTF
clone_size: few
v_call: TRBV18
cdr3_length: 13
d_call: .
j_call: TRBJ1-2

cdr3_nt: TGCAGCGTTGAGGGACAGGGCGTGGGTGGCTACACCTTC
cdr3_aa: CSVEGQGVGGYTF
clone_size: .
v_call: TRBV29-1
cdr3_length: 13
d_call: TRBD1
j_call: TRBJ1-2

cdr3_nt: TGTGCCAGCAGGGACGCGGGGACGAATGAGCAGTTCTTC
cdr3_aa: CASRDAGTNEQFF
clone_size: .
v_call: TRBV7-2
cdr3_length: 13
d_call: .
j_call: TRBJ2-1

cdr3_nt: TGTGCCAGCAGCCTTAATACAGGAGGGACCAATCAGCCCCAGCATTTT
cdr3_aa: CASSLNTGGTNQPQHF
clone_size: few
v_call: TRBV7-2
cdr3_length: 16
d_call: .
j_call: TRBJ1-5

cdr3_nt: TGCAGCGTTGAAGTCAGGACAGGGGGCATCAGAACTGAAGCTTTCTTT
cdr3_aa: CSVEVRTGGIRTEAFF
clone_size: many
v_call: TRBV29-1
cdr3_length: 16
d_call: TRBD1
j_call: TRBJ1-1

cdr3_nt: TGTGCCAGCAGCTCCCCGGGACTCCGTAAATCAGATACGCAGTATTTT
cdr3_aa: CASSSPGLRKSDTQYF
clone_size: few
v_call: TRBV7-3
cdr3_length: 16
d_call: .
j_call: TRBJ2-3

cdr3_nt: TGTGCCAGCAGCCTAGGGCGGGACTTGGGATTGAACACTGAAGCTTTCTTT
cdr3_aa: CASSLGRDLGLNTEAFF
clone_size: .
v_call: TRBV7-9
cdr3_length: 17
d_call: .
j_call: TRBJ1-1

cdr3_nt: TGCAGTGCCCTCGAGTCCTACGAGCAGTACTTC
cdr3_aa: CSALESYEQYF
clone_size: few
v_call: TRBV20-1
cdr3_length: 11
d_call: .
j_call: TRBJ2-7

cdr3_nt: TGTGCCAGCTCTCCGGGAGGGGCCTATGGCTACACCTTC
cdr3_aa: CASSPGGAYGYTF
clone_size: .
v_call: TRBV18
cdr3_length: 13
d_call: .
j_call: TRBJ1-2

cdr3_nt: TGTGCCATCAGTGAGTCGACCCAGGGCCCCTACGAGCAGTACTTC
cdr3_aa: CAISESTQGPYEQYF
clone_size: .
v_call: TRBV10-3
cdr3_length: 15
d_call: .
j_call: TRBJ2-7

cdr3_nt: TGTGCCAGCCAGACGTCAGGGGAGGACTATGGCTACACCTTC
cdr3_aa: CASQTSGEDYGYTF
clone_size: .
v_call: TRBV25-1
cdr3_length: 14
d_call: .
j_call: TRBJ1-2

cdr3_nt: TGCGCCAGCAGCCCAACTAGCGGGGGCCTTAACACCGGGGAGCTGTTTTTT
cdr3_aa: CASSPTSGGLNTGELFF
clone_size: .
v_call: TRBV4-1
cdr3_length: 17
d_call: TRBD2
j_call: TRBJ2-2

cdr3_nt: TGTGCCAGCAACAGGGGAGGAAGTGGTGAAGCTTTCTTT
cdr3_aa: CASNRGGSGEAFF
clone_size: many
v_call: TRBV6-5
cdr3_length: 13
d_call: TRBD1
j_call: TRBJ1-1

cdr3_nt: TGTGTAGGGGAAAACACTGAAGCTTTCTTT
cdr3_aa: CVGENTEAFF
clone_size: few
v_call: TRBV7-9
cdr3_length: 10
d_call: .
j_call: TRBJ1-1

cdr3_nt: TGCGCCAGCTCTACTTCAGCTAGCACAGATACGCAGTATTTT
cdr3_aa: CASSTSASTDTQYF
clone_size: .
v_call: TRBV4-3
cdr3_length: 14
d_call: .
j_call: TRBJ2-3

cdr3_nt: TGTGCCAGCAGTGTAGGACGGTTGGGAAATCAGCCCCAGCATTTT
cdr3_aa: CASSVGRLGNQPQHF
clone_size: few
v_call: TRBV6-1
cdr3_length: 15
d_call: .
j_call: TRBJ1-5

cdr3_nt: TGCAGCGCCATGACAGGGCCGGGGGGTGAGCAGTTCTTC
cdr3_aa: CSAMTGPGGEQFF
clone_size: many
v_call: TRBV29-1
cdr3_length: 13
d_call: .
j_call: TRBJ2-1

cdr3_nt: TGTGCCATCAGGGCCGGGACAGGGGATCAGCCCCAGCATTTT
cdr3_aa: CAIRAGTGDQPQHF
clone_size: .
v_call: TRBV10-3
cdr3_length: 14
d_call: TRBD1
j_call: TRBJ1-5

cdr3_nt: TGTGCCAGCACTTTATCCCCGACAGGGCCCAATCAGCCCCAGCATTTT
cdr3_aa: CASTLSPTGPNQPQHF
clone_size: .
v_call: TRBV6-6
cdr3_length: 16
d_call: TRBD1
j_call: TRBJ1-5

cdr3_nt: TGTGCCATCAGCGATCAAGATTACGAGCAGTACTTC
cdr3_aa: CAISDQDYEQYF
clone_size: .
v_call: TRBV10-3
cdr3_length: 12
d_call: .
j_call: TRBJ2-7

cdr3_nt: TGTGCCAGCCATTATCTAAATGAAGCTTTCTTT
cdr3_aa: CASHYLNEAFF
clone_size: few
v_call: TRBV25-1
cdr3_length: 11
d_call: .
j_call: TRBJ1-1

cdr3_nt: TGTGCCAGCAGCTTAGCGGGGCCCGGTACAACTGAAGCTTTCTTT
cdr3_aa: CASSLAGPGTTEAFF
clone_size: .
v_call: TRBV7-9
cdr3_length: 15
d_call: .
j_call: TRBJ1-1

cdr3_nt: TGTGCCATCAGTGACTACAGGACCTACGAGCAGTACTTC
cdr3_aa: CAISDYRTYEQYF
clone_size: .
v_call: TRBV10-3
cdr3_length: 13
d_call: .
j_call: TRBJ2-7

cdr3_nt: TGTGCCAGCAGTTTACACGTGAACACTGAAGCTTTCTTT
cdr3_aa: CASSLHVNTEAFF
clone_size: few
v_call: TRBV12-3/TRBV12-4
cdr3_length: 13
d_call: .
j_call: TRBJ1-1

cdr3_nt: TGTGCCAGCAGCGCCCCCCGGACAGGGGCCAACTATGGCTACACCTTC
cdr3_aa: CASSAPRTGANYGYTF
clone_size: .
v_call: TRBV9
cdr3_length: 16
d_call: TRBD1
j_call: TRBJ1-2

cdr3_nt: TGTGCCAGCAGCTTCGTGGCAGGGGGGTCGGGCACCGGGGAGCTGTTTTTT
cdr3_aa: CASSFVAGGSGTGELFF
clone_size: .
v_call: TRBV7-8
cdr3_length: 17
d_call: .
j_call: TRBJ2-2

cdr3_nt: TGCGCCAGCAGCGTCGGTTCTGCCTCACCCCTCCACTTT
cdr3_aa: CASSVGSASPLHF
clone_size: few
v_call: TRBV5-1
cdr3_length: 13
d_call: .
j_call: TRBJ1-6

cdr3_nt: TGTGCCACCAGTGATAAAACCCTTGGGACAGGGGGCTATGGCTACACCTTC
cdr3_aa: CATSDKTLGTGGYGYTF
clone_size: few
v_call: TRBV24-1
cdr3_length: 17
d_call: TRBD1
j_call: TRBJ1-2

cdr3_nt: TGTGCCAGCAGCCCGACTAGTGAAGGCCAAGAGACCCAGTACTTC
cdr3_aa: CASSPTSEGQETQYF
clone_size: few
v_call: TRBV25-1
cdr3_length: 15
d_call: .
j_call: TRBJ2-5

cdr3_nt: TGTGCCACCAGTGATCCCCTAGCGGGGGGGCCCAATGAGCAGTTCTTC
cdr3_aa: CATSDPLAGGPNEQFF
clone_size: .
v_call: TRBV24-1
cdr3_length: 16
d_call: TRBD2
j_call: TRBJ2-1

cdr3_nt: TGTGCCAGCAGTTACTACTATGGCTACACCTTC
cdr3_aa: CASSYYYGYTF
clone_size: many
v_call: TRBV6-2/TRBV6-3
cdr3_length: 11
d_call: .
j_call: TRBJ1-2

cdr3_nt: TGTGCCAGCAGTTTATCTGGACAGGGCCGGGGTTGGCCCCAGCATTTT
cdr3_aa: CASSLSGQGRGWPQHF
clone_size: .
v_call: TRBV27
cdr3_length: 16
d_call: TRBD1
j_call: TRBJ1-5

cdr3_nt: TGTGCCAGCAGCGTAGAAGGTGGTTGGCAGTTTGAGGAGCTGTTTTTT
cdr3_aa: CASSVEGGWQFEELFF
clone_size: many
v_call: TRBV9
cdr3_length: 16
d_call: .
j_call: TRBJ2-2

cdr3_nt: TGTGCCAGCAGCCAGGGGCCCCTTGGGAACACAGATACGCAGTATTTT
cdr3_aa: CASSQGPLGNTDTQYF
clone_size: many
v_call: TRBV7-9
cdr3_length: 16
d_call: .
j_call: TRBJ2-3

cdr3_nt: TGTGCCAGCAGTTTACGAGGATGGACAGGGACTAATGAAAAACTGTTTTTT
cdr3_aa: CASSLRGWTGTNEKLFF
clone_size: .
v_call: TRBV27
cdr3_length: 17
d_call: TRBD1
j_call: TRBJ1-4

cdr3_nt: TGCGCCACGGCATGGACTAGCGGGGGCCTACAGTTCTTC
cdr3_aa: CATAWTSGGLQFF
clone_size: .
v_call: TRBV5-1
cdr3_length: 13
d_call: TRBD2
j_call: TRBJ2-1

cdr3_nt: TGTGCCAGCAGTTTATGGACGGAAAACATTCAGTACTTC
cdr3_aa: CASSLWTENIQYF
clone_size: .
v_call: TRBV12-3/TRBV12-4
cdr3_length: 13
d_call: .
j_call: TRBJ2-4

cdr3_nt: TGCGCCAGCAGCTTGGACCCCAACACCGGGGAGCTGTTTTTT
cdr3_aa: CASSLDPNTGELFF
clone_size: many
v_call: TRBV5-1
cdr3_length: 14
d_call: .
j_call: TRBJ2-2

cdr3_nt: TGCGCCAGCAGCTTGCAACAGGGCGGGTTGAACACTGAAGCTTTCTTT
cdr3_aa: CASSLQQGGLNTEAFF
clone_size: few
v_call: TRBV5-1
cdr3_length: 16
d_call: .
j_call: TRBJ1-1

cdr3_nt: TGCAGCGCGAGGATATCCACCGGGGAGCTGTTTTTT
cdr3_aa: CSARISTGELFF
clone_size: many
v_call: TRBV29-1
cdr3_length: 12
d_call: .
j_call: TRBJ2-2

cdr3_nt: TGTGCCAGCAGTTACCTGGCCAGCACAGATACGCAGTATTTT
cdr3_aa: CASSYLASTDTQYF
clone_size: .
v_call: TRBV6-6
cdr3_length: 14
d_call: .
j_call: TRBJ2-3

cdr3_nt: TGTGCCAGCAGTTTAGGCAGGGGAACTGAAGCTTTCTTT
cdr3_aa: CASSLGRGTEAFF
clone_size: many
v_call: TRBV12-3/TRBV12-4
cdr3_length: 13
d_call: .
j_call: TRBJ1-1

cdr3_nt: TGCGCCAGCAGCCAAGAGCAGCAAGGGGTGGCTGGAAACACCATATATTTT
cdr3_aa: CASSQEQQGVAGNTIYF
clone_size: few
v_call: TRBV4-1
cdr3_length: 17
d_call: .
j_call: TRBJ1-3